This T cell receptor (beta chain) was obtained from a study of blood T cell repertoires in COVID-19 (dated by TCRdb to the early 2020s). About the investigation overall: Collaborator samples came from the United States, Italy and Spain and covered acute and convalescent phases of COVID-19. The material from the prospective study consisted of cDNA or gDNA derived from T cells, B-cell-depleted T cells, or PBMCs. Deeply sampled blood TCRbeta repertoires from subjects exposed to, actively infected with, or recovered from COVID-19 were included in the dataset. The repertoires were released in a freely available public database meant as a resource for research on the immune response to SARS-CoV-2. Samples came from the ongoing ImmuneRACE study (first 160 participants) plus 1,254 subjects from 6 global collaborators. The sample metadata nearly always contained a de-identified subject ID, COVID-19 status, age in years and sex. Where available, HLA class I and class II types were obtained from metadata supplied by the sample provider rather than from assay-based typing.

Spanning cysteine to phenylalanine, the CDR3 consists of 13 amino acids. Of all the DNA, just the CDR3 is kept, 39 bases in frame from base 1. For CDR1 and CDR2, the germline V gene (reference sequence) lists LGHDT and YNNKEL. Deletion took 0 bases off V and 3 bases off J, with a span of 5 bases between the germline ends. This clone was recorded a few times. Its antigen remains unidentified. No base quality values were provided; no much bigger clone lies one nucleotide off. The immunoSEQ Assay, a bias-controlled multiplex PCR, was used to amplify TCRbeta CDR3 regions from genomic DNA. The published analysis was carried out like this. The number of nucleated cells in each sample was estimated by amplification of reference gene primers within the assay. To quantify the absolute abundance of each unique TCRbeta CDR3 rearrangement, sequence reads were collapsed and filtered. Productive Simpson clonality was computed per sample as the square root of Simpson's diversity index over productive rearrangements. Held by TCRdb, this immuneACCESS table contains in-frame sequences only and omits some clones. Under half of the omission traces to an unresolved V gene where checked; the cause of the rest is unknown. That table furnishes V, J and clone size, whereas the DNA furnished D and trimming. This sample has 490,000 or so clones in its table, and roughly 90% of those were observed once. The top ten clones comprise 1.5% to 2% of the sample.

The paper's findings and limits, for the study overall: The amount of clinical and demographic metadata varied by source and participant and was provided uncurated.

Participants in the prospective study were aged roughly 18 to 89 years, lived in approximately 26 United States geographic areas, and enrolled through a virtual design. Cohort assignment in the prospective study relied on participant-reported clinical history from a screening survey and a study questionnaire. Recovered participants in ImmuneRACE Cohort 3 were defined as having two consecutive negative NP/OP PCR tests, clearance from a healthcare professional, or resolution of symptoms. Mobile phlebotomists in the prospective study collected whole blood, serum and a nasopharyngeal or oropharyngeal swab from every participant. Prospective study participants could optionally give additional blood draws and questionnaires over a roughly two-month period. Before DNA extraction, blood samples from the prospective study were shipped at room temperature or frozen.

The sequence was collected from a woman in her 40s who had recovered from COVID-19. Sequencing was carried out using PBMCs or T cells enriched from blood (not recorded which). The rearrangement joined TRBV3-1 (or the pseudogene TRBV3-2) to TRBJ1-2, with no D gene named confidently. The DNA sequence is as follows: TGTGCCAGCAGCCAAGATTCCGACTATGGCTACACCTTC. Translated, it gives CASSQDSDYGYTF.